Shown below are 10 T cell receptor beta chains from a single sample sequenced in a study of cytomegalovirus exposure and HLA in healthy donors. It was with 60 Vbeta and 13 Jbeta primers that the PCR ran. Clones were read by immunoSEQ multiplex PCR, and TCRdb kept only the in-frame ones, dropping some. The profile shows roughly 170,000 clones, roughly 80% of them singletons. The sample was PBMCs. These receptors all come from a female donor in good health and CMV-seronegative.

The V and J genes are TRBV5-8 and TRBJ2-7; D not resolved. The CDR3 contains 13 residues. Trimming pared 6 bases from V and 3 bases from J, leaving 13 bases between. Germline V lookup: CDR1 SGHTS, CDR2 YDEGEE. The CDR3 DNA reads TGTGCCAGCACCCCGGGTCTAGGCTACGAGCAGTACTTC. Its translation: CASTPGLGYEQYF.

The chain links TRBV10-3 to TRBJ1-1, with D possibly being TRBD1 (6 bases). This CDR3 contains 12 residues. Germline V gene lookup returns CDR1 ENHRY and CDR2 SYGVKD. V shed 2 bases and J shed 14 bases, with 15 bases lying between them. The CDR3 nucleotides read TGTGCCATCAGTGAGCCAGGGGAGATGGGCTTCTTT. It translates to CAISEPGEMGFF.

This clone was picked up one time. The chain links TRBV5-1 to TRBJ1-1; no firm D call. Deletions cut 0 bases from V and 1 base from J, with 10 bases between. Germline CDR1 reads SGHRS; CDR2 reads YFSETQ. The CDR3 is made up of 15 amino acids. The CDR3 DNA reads TGCGCCAGCAGCTTGGATGGGCAACGGAACACTGAAGCTTTCTTT. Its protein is CASSLDGQRNTEAFF.

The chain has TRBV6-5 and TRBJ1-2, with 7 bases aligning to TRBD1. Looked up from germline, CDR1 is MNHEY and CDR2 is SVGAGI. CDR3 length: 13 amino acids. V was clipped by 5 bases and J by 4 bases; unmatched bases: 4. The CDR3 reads CASSPRQGYGYTF. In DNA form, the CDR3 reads TGTGCCAGCAGTCCCCGACAGGGCTATGGCTACACCTTC.

The CDR3 nucleotides read TGTGCCAGCAGTCCCCCCGCAGGGCGCCCCGGGGAGCTGTTTTTT. This codes for CASSPPAGRPGELFF. The gene calls are TRBV28 and TRBJ2-2, with D maybe TRBD1 (5 bases). V was pared by 5 bases and J by 6 bases, with 16 bases between. The CDR3 extends over 15 amino acids. From germline, CDR1 is MDHEN and CDR2 SYDVKM.

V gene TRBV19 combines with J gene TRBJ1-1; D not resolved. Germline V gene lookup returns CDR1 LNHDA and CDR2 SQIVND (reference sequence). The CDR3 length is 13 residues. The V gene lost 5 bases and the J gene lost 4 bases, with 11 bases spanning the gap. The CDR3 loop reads CASSLGVGTEAFF. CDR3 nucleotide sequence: TGTGCCAGTAGTCTGGGAGTTGGCACTGAAGCTTTCTTT.

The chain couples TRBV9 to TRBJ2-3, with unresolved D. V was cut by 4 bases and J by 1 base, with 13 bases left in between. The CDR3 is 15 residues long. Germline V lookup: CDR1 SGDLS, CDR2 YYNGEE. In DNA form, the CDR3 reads TGTGCCAGCAGCCCCCATACCCGGGGCACAGATACGCAGTATTTT. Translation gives CASSPHTRGTDTQYF.

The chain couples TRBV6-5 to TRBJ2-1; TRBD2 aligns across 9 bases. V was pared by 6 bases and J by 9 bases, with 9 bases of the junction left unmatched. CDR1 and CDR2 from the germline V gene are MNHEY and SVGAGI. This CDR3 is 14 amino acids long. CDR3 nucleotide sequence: TGTGCCAGCAGCCCTAGCGGGATCGTGGGTGAGCAGTTCTTC. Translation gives CASSPSGIVGEQFF.

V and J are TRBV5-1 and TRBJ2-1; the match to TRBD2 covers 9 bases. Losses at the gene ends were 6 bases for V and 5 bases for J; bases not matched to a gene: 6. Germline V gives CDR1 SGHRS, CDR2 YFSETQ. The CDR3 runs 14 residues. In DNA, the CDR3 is TGCGCCAGCATTGCGGGAGGGACAAACAATGAGCAGTTCTTC. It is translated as CASIAGGTNNEQFF.

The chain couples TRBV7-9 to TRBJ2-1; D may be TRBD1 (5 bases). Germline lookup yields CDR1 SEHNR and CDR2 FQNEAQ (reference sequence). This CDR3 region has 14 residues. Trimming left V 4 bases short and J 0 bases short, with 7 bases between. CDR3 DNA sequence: TGTGCCAGCAGCTCAGGGTTCTCCTACAATGAGCAGTTCTTC. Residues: CASSSGFSYNEQFF.